Below are 29 T cell receptor beta chains sequenced from a single sample in a study of blood T cell repertoires in COVID-19. Using immunoSEQ multiplex PCR, the repertoire was profiled, and TCRdb retains in-frame clones only, with some absent. There are roughly 340,000 clones in the sample; about 90% occur only once, and 3% lies in the top ten. Sequences were obtained from peripheral blood. The origin of the receptors is a woman in her 30s with COVID-19, enrolled during active disease.

V and J are TRBV9 and TRBJ2-3; TRBD2 is a possible D gene (6 bases). In germline, CDR1 is SGDLS, CDR2 YYNGEE. The CDR3 is 15 amino acids. The V end lost 0 bases, the J end lost 1 base, and 9 bases lay between the germline ends. CDR3 loop: CASSVAWGGTDTQYF. The CDR3 DNA reads as TGTGCCAGCAGCGTAGCTTGGGGGGGCACAGATACGCAGTATTTT.

V is TRBV5-1 and J is TRBJ2-3, with D tentatively TRBD2 (5 bases). The V gene lost 0 bases and the J gene lost 6 bases, with 8 bases spanning the gap. The germline gives CDR1 SGHRS, CDR2 YFSETQ. The CDR3 runs 13 residues. In nucleotides, the CDR3 is TGCGCCAGCAGCTTGGCCACGGGGGATACGCAGTATTTT. Its protein is CASSLATGDTQYF. The entire variable domain, with the rest obtained from reference TRBV5-1 and TRBJ2-3, is as follows: KAGVTQTPRYLIKTRGQQVTLSCSPISGHRSVSWYQQTPGQGLQFLFEYFSETQRNKGNFPGRFSGRQFSNSRSEMNVSTLELGDSALYLCASSLATGDTQYFGPGTRLTVL.

This clone is a singleton in its sample. This chain links TRBV11-2 with TRBJ2-2, with 11 bases lining up with TRBD2. J lost 5 bases, V lost 5 bases, and 10 bases had no gene match. The CDR3 runs to 17 residues. Germline V lookup: CDR1 SGHAT, CDR2 FQNNGV. CDR3 sequence: CASSVFSGRVGTGELFF. CDR3 in DNA: TGTGCCAGCAGCGTTTTTAGCGGGAGGGTCGGAACCGGGGAGCTGTTTTTT. The full variable domain, in which reference TRBV11-2 and TRBJ2-2 provide the parts outside the CDR3, is EAGVAQSPRYKIIEKRQSVAFWCNPISGHATLYWYQQILGQGPKLLIQFQNNGVVDDSQLPKDRFSAERLKGVDSTLKIQPAKLEDSAVYLCASSVFSGRVGTGELFFGEGSRLTVL.

CDR3 bases: TGTGCCAGCAAGAGAGCCCGGGACAACTCCTACGAGCAGTACGTC. Protein sequence: CASKRARDNSYEQYV. This chain uses TRBV6-4 with TRBJ2-7; the D gene is possibly TRBD1 (6 bases). V was cut by 7 bases and J by 0 bases, with 16 bases left in between. CDR3 length: 15 amino acids. Germline CDR1 MRHNA, CDR2 SNTAGT.

This rearrangement joins TRBV7-2 to TRBJ2-7; 10 bases match TRBD2. The junction had 12 bases not matched to a gene; V was cut back by 5 bases and J by 5 bases. This CDR3 comprises 16 residues. Germline CDR1 is SGHTA and CDR2 is FQGNSA. For the CDR3, the DNA is TGTGCCAGCAGCCCCCGAGGGCTAGCGGGAGTCCACGAGCAGTACGTC. This translates into CASSPRGLAGVHEQYV.

Here the CDR3 reads CASSTTGVNIQYF. The CDR3 nucleotides read TGTGCCAGCAGCACCACAGGGGTGAACATTCAGTACTTC. This chain uses TRBV11-2 with TRBJ2-4; TRBD1 agrees at 7 bases. The CDR3 spans 13 residues. The germline V gene encodes CDR1 SGHAT and CDR2 FQNNGV. Losses at the gene ends were 5 bases for V and 7 bases for J; bases not matched to a gene: 5.

The chain joins TRBV6-5 to TRBJ2-2; the D gene is possibly TRBD1 (6 bases). V was cut by 6 bases and J by 1 base, with 12 bases left in between. CDR3 length: 15 residues. CDR1 and CDR2 from the germline V gene are MNHEY and SVGAGI. CDR3: CASRPGTLNTGELFF. The CDR3 coding sequence is TGTGCCAGCAGGCCCGGGACACTGAACACCGGGGAGCTGTTTTTT.

This chain links TRBV15 with TRBJ2-7; D may be TRBD1 (5 bases). The CDR3 runs to 12 residues. The V gene lost 8 bases and the J gene lost 4 bases, with 12 bases spanning the gap. Germline V gene data show CDR1 as LNHNV and CDR2 as YYDKDF (reference sequence). Here the CDR3 DNA reads TGTGCCACCCAGGGTTCAGGGTACGAGCAGTACTTC. Translation gives CATQGSGYEQYF. The complete variable domain, with remaining parts taken from reference TRBV15 and TRBJ2-7, reads DAMVIQNPRYQVTQFGKPVTLSCSQTLNHNVMYWYQQKSSQAPKLLFHYYDKDFNNEADTPDNFQSRRPNTSFCFLDIRSPGLGDTAMYLCATQGSGYEQYFGPGTRLTVT.

This rearrangement joins TRBV7-2 to TRBJ2-5, with 7 bases that match TRBD1. The CDR3 is 15 residues long. V lost 0 bases and J lost 5; bases outside the gene matches: 6. In germline, CDR1 is SGHTA, CDR2 FQGNSA. As DNA, the CDR3 is TGTGCCAGCAGCTTAGCGAGGACAGGAAAGGAGACCCAGTACTTC. Its protein product is CASSLARTGKETQYF.

Here the CDR3 reads CASSQDVTGGGQPQHF. The CDR3 nucleotides read TGCGCCAGCAGCCAAGATGTAACAGGGGGAGGGCAGCCCCAGCATTTT. The rearrangement uses TRBV4-1 and TRBJ1-5; 8 bases line up with TRBD1. Looked up from germline, CDR1 is MGHRA and CDR2 is YSYEKL. This CDR3 has 16 residues. V lost 0 bases, J lost 7 bases, and 8 bases stayed unmatched.

The chain is built from TRBV19 and TRBJ1-1; TRBD1 is a possible D gene (5 bases). CDR1 and CDR2 (germline): LNHDA, SQIVND (reference sequence). Trimming left V 5 bases short and J 6 bases short, with 16 bases between. The CDR3 has 14 residues. The chain's CDR3 is CASSGGWGEAEAFF. The CDR3 DNA sequence: TGTGCCAGTAGTGGTGGGTGGGGGGAGGCTGAAGCTTTCTTT.

The V and J genes are TRBV27 and TRBJ1-4; D is perhaps TRBD1 (5 bases). Trimming cost V 5 bases and J 8 bases, with 18 bases left between them. The V gene's germline CDR1 is MNHEY and CDR2 SMNVEV (reference sequence). This CDR3 has 15 residues. This CDR3 reads CASSDSGWEGEKLFF. The DNA of the CDR3 is TGTGCCAGCAGTGACTCAGGGTGGGAAGGCGAAAAACTGTTTTTT.

The chain employs TRBV7-6 and TRBJ2-7; D remains unclear. Germline V gene sequence: CDR1 SGHVS, CDR2 FNYEAQ. The V gene lost 1 base and the J gene lost 3 bases, with 10 bases spanning the gap. The CDR3 covers 14 residues. DNA for the CDR3: TGTGCCAGCAGCTTAGGATCAGGAAACTACGAGCAGTACTTC. It is translated as CASSLGSGNYEQYF.

This clone showed up just a few times. The chain recombines TRBV6-6 with TRBJ2-3, with a tentative D call TRBD1 (6 bases). The CDR3 contains 14 residues. Deletions cut 5 bases from V and 5 bases from J, with 14 bases between. The germline V gene encodes CDR1 MNHNY and CDR2 SVGAGI (reference sequence). The CDR3 DNA is TGTGCCAGCAGTCCCCACAGGGTGGGAGATACGCAGTATTTT. Residues: CASSPHRVGDTQYF.

The genes are TRBV6-5 and TRBJ2-3, with TRBD2 matching 10 bases. V shed 10 bases and J 0 bases; nucleotides not matched to a gene: 4. This CDR3 is 14 amino acids long. The germline V gene encodes CDR1 MNHEY and CDR2 SVGAGI. The CDR3 is CAITSGASTDTQYF. CDR3 DNA: TGTGCCATAACTAGCGGGGCTAGCACAGATACGCAGTATTTT.

The CDR3 coding sequence is TGTGCCAGCAGGTCTTACAGGGCTCAAGAGACCCAGTACTTC. Its protein product is CASRSYRAQETQYF. The V and J genes are TRBV6-5 and TRBJ2-5, with TRBD1 as a possible D gene (6 bases). The CDR3 is 14 amino acids. Germline V gene sequence: CDR1 MNHEY, CDR2 SVGAGI. Trimming stripped 6 bases from V and 2 bases from J, with 13 bases between.

The rearrangement links TRBV10-2 to TRBJ2-5, with TRBD2 matching over 8 bases. Germline CDR1 is WSHSY and CDR2 is SAAADI. The J segment lost 5 bases and the V segment lost 7 bases, leaving 12 bases of the junction unmatched. There are 15 residues in the CDR3. In nucleotides, the CDR3 is TGCGCCAGCACCCCCTCCGGGGGGGAGCGGGAGACCCAGTACTTC. It encodes CASTPSGGERETQYF.

The rearrangement joins TRBV19 to TRBJ1-1; unclear D gene. Per the germline V gene, CDR1 is LNHDA and CDR2 is SQIVND (reference sequence). V was pared by 5 bases and J by 5 bases, with 9 bases between. This CDR3 has 12 residues. CDR3 sequence: CASSSPGTEAFF. The CDR3 DNA follows: TGTGCCAGTAGTTCACCGGGGACTGAAGCTTTCTTT.

This clone appeared a few times. The rearrangement joins TRBV13 to TRBJ2-2; D not certain. Germline V gene lookup returns CDR1 PRHDT and CDR2 FYEKMQ (reference sequence). V was cut by 6 bases and J by 0 bases, with 8 bases left in between. This CDR3 is built from 14 residues. The CDR3 DNA reads as TGTGCCAGCAGGGAGCAGTCGAACACCGGGGAGCTGTTTTTT. Protein product: CASREQSNTGELFF.

This rearrangement joins TRBV11-3 to TRBJ2-7, with a weak D call TRBD2 (6 bases). From germline, CDR1 is SGHNT and CDR2 YENEEA. The CDR3 has 15 residues. Trimming removed 5 bases from V and 0 bases from J, with 14 bases in between. CDR3 residues: CASSRAGGSSYEQYF. The CDR3 nucleotides read TGTGCCAGCAGCCGGGCCGGGGGAAGCTCCTACGAGCAGTACTTC.

The chain recombines TRBV6-2 or TRBV6-3 with TRBJ2-4, with D uncertain. The CDR3 spans 14 residues. Germline lookup yields CDR1 MNHEY and CDR2 SVGEGT. V lost 4 bases, J lost 0 bases, and 7 bases lay in between. The CDR3 DNA is TGTGCCAGCAGTTTGGGCCTAGCCAAAAACATTCAGTACTTC. It translates to CASSLGLAKNIQYF.

The chain employs TRBV27 and TRBJ2-1; D is possibly TRBD2 (7 bases). Trimming removed 7 bases at V and 6 bases at J, with 16 bases between. The germline gives CDR1 MNHEY, CDR2 SMNVEV (reference sequence). CDR3 size: 14 residues. In DNA, the CDR3 is TGTGCCAGCACTCTAGGGAGGGGGGGCAATGAGCAGTTCTTC. It yields the protein CASTLGRGGNEQFF.

This chain links TRBV2 with TRBJ1-1; D is possibly TRBD1 (5 bases). V was shortened by 7 bases and J by 1 base, with 7 bases between the two germline ends. Germline-derived CDR1 and CDR2 are SNHLY and FYNNEI. The CDR3 spans 12 residues. CDR3 nucleotides: TGTGCCAGCACGGGGGAGAACACTGAAGCTTTCTTT. This gives the protein CASTGENTEAFF.

The chain couples TRBV9 to TRBJ2-7, with a possible D match to TRBD1 (6 bases). Per the germline V gene, CDR1 is SGDLS and CDR2 is YYNGEE. The CDR3 contains 14 residues. V was shortened by 0 bases and J by 4 bases, with 11 bases between the two germline ends. In DNA, the CDR3 is TGTGCCAGCAGCGTAGAGAACAGGGAATACGAGCAGTACTTC. Encoded protein: CASSVENREYEQYF.

The rearrangement links TRBV28 to TRBJ1-2; D possibly corresponds to TRBD1 (6 bases). V shed 6 bases and J shed 4 bases, with 21 bases lying between them. This CDR3 spans 16 amino acids. Germline CDR1 and CDR2: MDHEN and SYDVKM. Here the CDR3 reads CASSYWRGGSSYGYTF. The CDR3 nucleotides read TGTGCCAGCAGCTATTGGAGGGGGGGGTCTAGCTATGGCTACACCTTC.

V usage is TRBV27 and J usage is TRBJ2-7, with D unclear. The CDR3 is 15 residues long. Germline CDR1 MNHEY, CDR2 SMNVEV (reference sequence). V gave up 3 bases and J gave up 3 bases, with 15 bases separating them. The CDR3: CASSLRVPLVYEQYF. The CDR3, as DNA: TGTGCCAGCAGTTTGCGCGTCCCGCTGGTCTACGAGCAGTACTTC.

This clone appeared a few times. The CDR3 nucleotides are TGTGCCAGCAGCTATTCTGGCAATGAGCAGTTCTTC. It codes for CASSYSGNEQFF. J is TRBJ2-1 and V is TRBV12-3 or TRBV12-4; D uncertain. V was cut by 6 bases and J by 6 bases, with 9 bases left in between. There are 12 residues in the CDR3.

The V gene is TRBV27, the J gene TRBJ2-3; TRBD2 matches at 9 bases. Trimming took 5 bases from V and 0 from J; bases not matched to a gene: 9. The CDR3 is made up of 17 amino acids. CDR1 and CDR2 from the germline V gene are MNHEY and SMNVEV (reference sequence). The CDR3 spells CASSPISGLASTDTQYF. CDR3 sequence (DNA): TGTGCCAGCAGTCCAATATCCGGACTAGCGAGCACAGATACGCAGTATTTT.

The rearrangement joins TRBV6-5 to TRBJ2-5; 7 nucleotides match TRBD2. From germline, CDR1 is MNHEY and CDR2 SVGAGI. This CDR3 contains 14 residues. Trimming took 6 bases from V and 4 from J; bases not matched to a gene: 8. The CDR3 here is CASRPGGGIETQYF. The CDR3 bases are TGTGCCAGCAGACCTGGGGGGGGGATAGAGACCCAGTACTTC.